These 29 T cell receptor beta chains share one sample of origin, sequenced in a study of T cell responses to AZD1222 COVID-19 vaccine. Method: immunoSEQ multiplex PCR; TCRdb's copy keeps in-frame clones and lacks some. The sample includes roughly 66,000 clones, around 89% of them seen just once. The sequenced sample was peripheral blood, obtained 28 days after the second dose of the MenACWY control vaccine. These receptors originate from an adult who received the MenACWY meningococcal vaccine as a control.

V is TRBV2 and J is TRBJ1-5; a weak D match, TRBD1 (6 bases). With 4 bases removed from V and 4 bases from J, the gap between germline ends came to 11 bases. Germline V gene sequence: CDR1 SNHLY, CDR2 FYNNEI. The CDR3 is made up of 14 amino acids. The CDR3 loop is CASSVTGPNQPQHF. The CDR3 coding sequence is TGTGCCAGCAGTGTGACAGGCCCAAATCAGCCCCAGCATTTT.

The chain employs TRBV7-6 and TRBJ2-7; D not resolved. Germline V gene lookup returns CDR1 SGHVS and CDR2 FNYEAQ. The CDR3 totals 12 residues. Deletions cut 4 bases from V and 6 bases from J, with 10 bases between. The CDR3 spells CASSSYYSEQYF. The CDR3, as DNA: TGTGCCAGCAGCTCCTACTACTCCGAGCAGTACTTC.

This clone was recorded only once. The chain's CDR3 is CASSVPQGGDGYTF. As DNA, the CDR3 is TGTGCCAGCAGCGTCCCTCAGGGGGGAGATGGCTACACCTTC. The chain links TRBV9 to TRBJ1-2; 7 nucleotides align to TRBD1. Looked up from germline, CDR1 is SGDLS and CDR2 is YYNGEE. Trimming at V came to 2 bases and at J to 6 bases, leaving 7 bases not matched to a gene. CDR3 length: 14 residues. Filled out from reference TRBV9 and TRBJ1-2, the complete variable domain reads DSGVTQTPKHLITATGQRVTLRCSPRSGDLSVYWYQQSLDQGLQFLIQYYNGEERAKGNILERFSAQQFPDLHSELNLSSLELGDSALYFCASSVPQGGDGYTFGSGTRLTVV.

V is TRBV10-2 and J is TRBJ2-5; 8 positions match TRBD2. J was trimmed by 5 bases and V by 3 bases; bases with no gene match: 11. Germline CDR1 is WSHSY and CDR2 is SAAADI. This CDR3 is 16 amino acids long. CDR3 region: CASSDGRAGGTETQYF. DNA for the CDR3: TGCGCCAGCAGTGATGGAAGGGCGGGGGGCACGGAGACCCAGTACTTC.

This clone has a single count. V usage is TRBV2 and J usage is TRBJ2-7, with TRBD2 matching 9 bases. The germline V gene encodes CDR1 SNHLY and CDR2 FYNNEI. The junction had 9 bases not matched to a gene; V was cut back by 7 bases and J by 5 bases. The CDR3 totals 14 residues. As DNA, the CDR3 is TGTGCCAGCATTGCCCCGGCGGGAGGGAACGAGCAGTACTTC. Amino acids: CASIAPAGGNEQYF.

The V gene is TRBV6-5, the J gene TRBJ1-2; D might be TRBD1 (6 bases). The germline V gene encodes CDR1 MNHEY and CDR2 SVGAGI. CDR3 size: 13 residues. V lost 7 bases to trimming and J lost 7 bases, with 16 bases between them. CDR3 protein: CASKPQGRGGYTF. The CDR3 coding sequence is TGTGCCAGCAAGCCACAGGGCCGAGGTGGCTACACCTTC.

The chain couples TRBV5-4 to TRBJ2-5; 9 bases match TRBD1. The CDR3 has 14 amino acids. Germline trimming cut 1 base from V and 5 bases from J; bases unmatched to any gene: 3. The V gene's germline CDR1 is SGHNT and CDR2 YYREEE (reference sequence). The CDR3 sequence: CASSLYGTGETQYF. The CDR3 nucleotides are TGTGCCAGCAGCTTGTACGGGACAGGGGAGACCCAGTACTTC.

The CDR3 protein is CASIDASRTDTQYF. The DNA of the CDR3 is TGTGCCAGCATCGACGCTTCGCGCACAGATACGCAGTATTTT. The rearrangement joins TRBV28 to TRBJ2-3; D unclear. Per the germline V gene, CDR1 is MDHEN and CDR2 is SYDVKM. V lost 7 bases and J lost 1, with 12 bases in between. This CDR3 contains 14 residues.

This clone is a singleton in its sample. The V call is TRBV5-4, the J call TRBJ2-3; TRBD1 agrees at 11 bases. V dropped 5 bases and J dropped 5; count of bases not matched to a gene: 10. Germline lookup yields CDR1 SGHNT and CDR2 YYREEE (reference sequence). The CDR3 spans 16 residues. CDR3 region: CASRPEDRGQQDTQYF. In DNA form, the CDR3 reads TGTGCCAGCAGGCCCGAGGACAGGGGGCAACAAGATACGCAGTATTTT.

The rearrangement uses TRBV12-5 and TRBJ1-1; 10 bases line up with TRBD1. The CDR3 runs to 17 residues. V trimming: 1 base; J trimming: 5 bases; junction bases outside the gene matches: 10. Germline loops: CDR1 LGHNT, CDR2 FRNRAP. The CDR3 bases are TGTGCTAGTGGTTTGGGCCGGGACAGGGGTGGAGGGACTGAAGCTTTCTTT. It encodes CASGLGRDRGGGTEAFF.

V is TRBV18 and J is TRBJ2-1; TRBD2 might be the D (6 bases). Germline V CDR1 and CDR2: KGHSH, LQKENI. This CDR3 comprises 16 residues. V lost 6 bases to trimming and J lost 5 bases, with 20 bases between them. The CDR3 here is CASSPNYLGGNNEQFF. The CDR3 DNA follows: TGTGCCAGCTCCCCGAATTACCTGGGGGGAAACAATGAGCAGTTCTTC.

The chain uses TRBV6-2 or TRBV6-3 and TRBJ1-2; D is ambiguous. In germline, CDR1 is MNHEY, CDR2 SVGEGT. CDR3 length: 12 amino acids. Between the trimmed V and J ends, which lost 0 bases and 4 bases, there was a span of 3 bases. CDR3 region: CASSYSGYGYTF. In DNA, the CDR3 is TGTGCCAGCAGTTACTCGGGCTATGGCTACACCTTC.

The chain combines TRBV6-5 with TRBJ1-1; D is unclear. Trimming left V 0 bases short and J 5 bases short, with 10 bases between. CDR1 is MNHEY, CDR2 SVGAGI, per germline. The CDR3 length is 14 residues. CDR3 protein: CASSYSAGWTEAFF. The CDR3 nucleotides read TGTGCCAGCAGTTACTCGGCGGGGTGGACTGAAGCTTTCTTT.

V gene TRBV4-3 combines with J gene TRBJ1-2; TRBD1 might be the D (5 bases). V lost 3 bases and J lost 0, with 14 bases in between. Germline V gene data show CDR1 as LGHNA and CDR2 as YSLEER. This CDR3 contains 16 residues. The CDR3 here is CASSHQRGEANYGYTF. Here the CDR3 DNA reads TGCGCCAGCAGCCACCAACGGGGCGAAGCTAACTATGGCTACACCTTC.

This clone was found a few times. This sequence joins TRBV28 and TRBJ2-7; D may be TRBD2 (6 bases). V lost 3 bases and J 0 bases, leaving 12 bases between the germline ends. Looked up from germline, CDR1 is MDHEN and CDR2 is SYDVKM. CDR3 length: 15 amino acids. CDR3 loop: CASSLWLANSYEQYF. The CDR3 nucleotides read TGTGCCAGCAGTTTGTGGCTAGCGAACTCCTACGAGCAGTACTTC.

This clone was seen once. The chain employs TRBV6-5 and TRBJ1-2, with 8 bases fitting TRBD1. Germline CDR1 MNHEY, CDR2 SVGAGI. The length of the CDR3 is 14 residues. V was pared by 9 bases and J by 5 bases, with 11 bases of the junction left unmatched. This chain's CDR3 is CASADRAYLYGYTF. CDR3 nucleotides: TGTGCCAGTGCGGACAGGGCGTATTTGTATGGCTACACCTTC.

The chain carries TRBV12-3 or TRBV12-4 and TRBJ1-2; D not resolved. V dropped 2 bases and J dropped 7 bases, with 8 bases sitting between them. The CDR3 loop spans 12 amino acids. The CDR3 reads CASSLREFGYTF. The CDR3 bases are TGTGCCAGCAGTTTACGAGAATTTGGCTACACCTTC.

J is TRBJ1-2 and V is TRBV2, with D possibly matching TRBD1 (5 bases). V was shortened by 7 bases and J by 8 bases, with 8 bases between the two germline ends. Per germline, CDR1 SNHLY and CDR2 FYNNEI. The CDR3 contains 10 residues. This CDR3 is CASTGLGYTF. In DNA form, the CDR3 reads TGTGCCAGCACAGGGCTCGGCTACACCTTC.

CDR3 nucleotide sequence: TGTGCCAGCAGTGACACAGATACGCAGTATTTT. It codes for CASSDTDTQYF. The J gene is TRBJ2-3, the V gene TRBV7-9; D is ambiguous. Trimming left V 6 bases short and J 2 bases short, with 3 bases between. The germline V gene encodes CDR1 SEHNR and CDR2 FQNEAQ (reference sequence). CDR3 size: 11 residues.

The gene calls are TRBV21-1 and TRBJ2-3; TRBD1 is the table's D call, not checked against the DNA. TRBV21-1 is classified as a pseudogene. This CDR3 comprises 17 residues. The CDR3 sequence: CASIGTGGDSVTDTQYF. The CDR3 DNA is TGTGCCAGCATAGGGACAGGGGGCGATTCGGTAACAGATACGCAGTATTTT.

The table lists this clone with a count of one. J is TRBJ2-2 and V is TRBV11-3, with TRBD1 identical over 9 bases. V shed 5 bases, J shed 6 bases, and the junction held 7 bases outside the gene matches. The CDR3 extends over 15 amino acids. Germline V gene sequence: CDR1 SGHNT, CDR2 YENEEA. The CDR3 sequence is CASSPDRGISGELFF. The CDR3, as DNA: TGTGCCAGCAGCCCAGACAGGGGGATTTCCGGGGAGCTGTTTTTT.

The chain carries TRBV29-1 and TRBJ1-5; D is uncertain. The CDR3 has 14 amino acids. V was pared by 4 bases and J by 3 bases, with 13 bases between. The V gene's germline CDR1 is SQVTM and CDR2 ANQGSEA. In nucleotides, the CDR3 is TGCAGCGTTGTGCCCCCGACGGTCAATCAGCCCCAGCATTTT. Translating gives CSVVPPTVNQPQHF. The full variable domain, completed using reference TRBV29-1 and TRBJ1-5, is SAVISQKPSRDICQRGTSLTIQCQVDSQVTMMFWYRQQPGQSLTLIATANQGSEATYESGFVIDKFPISRPNLTFSTLTVSNMSPEDSSIYLCSVVPPTVNQPQHFGDGTRLSIL.

The table lists this clone with a count of one. The gene calls are TRBV5-1 and TRBJ1-4, with D possibly TRBD1 on 6 matching bases. CDR1 is SGHRS, CDR2 YFSETQ, per germline. The CDR3 sequence is 14 residues long. V lost 5 bases and J 0 bases, leaving 8 bases between the germline ends. CDR3 bases: TGCGCCAGCAGGCAGGGGCCAACTAATGAAAAACTGTTTTTT. This gives the protein CASRQGPTNEKLFF.

The chain couples TRBV5-8 to TRBJ2-2, with a tentative D call TRBD1 (6 bases). The CDR3 totals 16 residues. Between the trimmed V and J ends, which lost 2 bases and 3 bases, there was a span of 14 bases. Germline CDR1 is SGHTS and CDR2 is YDEGEE. The CDR3 here is CASSFVQGVHTGELFF. Here the CDR3 DNA reads TGTGCCAGCAGCTTTGTACAGGGAGTTCACACCGGGGAGCTGTTTTTT.

This chain uses TRBV6-2 or TRBV6-3 with TRBJ1-5; D is ambiguous. The CDR3 loop spans 14 amino acids. The V gene's germline CDR1 is MNHEY and CDR2 SVGEGT. V shed 6 bases and J shed 7 bases, with 16 bases lying between them. Written as DNA, the CDR3 is TGTGCCAGCAGCCCGGGAGGGAATGTCCAGCCCCAGCATTTT. This sequence encodes CASSPGGNVQPQHF.

The chain is built from TRBV19 and TRBJ1-4, with a possible D match to TRBD1 (5 bases). The CDR3 has 14 residues. The germline CDR1 and CDR2 sequences are LNHDA and SQIVND (reference sequence). The V gene lost 5 bases and the J gene lost 5 bases, with 12 bases spanning the gap. The DNA of the CDR3 is TGTGCCAGTAGTCCAGGAACAGGAAATGAAAAACTGTTTTTT. Amino acids: CASSPGTGNEKLFF. Together with reference TRBV19 and TRBJ1-4, the CDR3 gives the full variable domain: DGGITQSPKYLFRKEGQNVTLSCEQNLNHDAMYWYRQDPGQGLRLIYYSQIVNDFQKGDIAEGYSVSREKKESFPLTVTSAQKNPTAFYLCASSPGTGNEKLFFGSGTQLSVL.

This sequence joins TRBV7-2 and TRBJ2-7; 7 bases agree with TRBD1. The CDR3 is 15 amino acids. The V gene's germline CDR1 is SGHTA and CDR2 FQGNSA. The ends lost 2 bases at V and 4 bases at J; junction bases unmatched: 8. The CDR3 sequence is CASSLFHGQVYEQYF. The CDR3 bases are TGTGCCAGCAGCTTATTCCACGGACAGGTTTACGAGCAGTACTTC.

The chain recombines TRBV27 with TRBJ2-1; 9 bases map to TRBD2. Looked up from germline, CDR1 is MNHEY and CDR2 is SMNVEV (reference sequence). The CDR3 spans 15 residues. V was pared by 7 bases and J by 5 bases, with 9 bases of the junction left unmatched. The CDR3 reads CASNQTGTSHNEQFF. CDR3 in DNA: TGTGCCAGCAACCAGACCGGGACTAGCCACAATGAGCAGTTCTTC.

The rearrangement links TRBV19 to TRBJ1-4; a weak D match, TRBD1 (5 bases). The V and J ends lost 3 bases and 7 bases respectively, with 21 bases between them. CDR1 is LNHDA, CDR2 SQIVND, per germline (reference sequence). There are 17 residues in the CDR3. The CDR3 coding sequence is TGTGCCAGTAGTATGGCGGCAGGGTTTGGACTTGGTGAAAAACTGTTTTTT. The encoded protein is CASSMAAGFGLGEKLFF.